This T cell receptor (beta chain) was sequenced for a study of cytomegalovirus exposure and HLA in healthy donors. PCR involved 60 Vbeta and 13 Jbeta primers. Profiled with immunoSEQ multiplex PCR; TCRdb holds only in-frame clones, not every one. This table holds a few hundred thousand clones, around 77% found once. The germline V gene encodes CDR1 MNHNS and CDR2 SASEGT. Trimming took 6 bases from V and 5 from J; bases not matched to a gene: 12. This CDR3 is 15 amino acids long. The V call is TRBV6-1, the J call TRBJ1-1; 7 positions agree with TRBD1. The sequence came from a woman aged 25-40 years in good health and CMV-seronegative. The specimen was PBMCs. The CDR3, as DNA: TGTGCCAGCAGATCCTCAGGGGGAAGGGGTACTGAAGCTTTCTTT. Its translation is CASRSSGGRGTEAFF.